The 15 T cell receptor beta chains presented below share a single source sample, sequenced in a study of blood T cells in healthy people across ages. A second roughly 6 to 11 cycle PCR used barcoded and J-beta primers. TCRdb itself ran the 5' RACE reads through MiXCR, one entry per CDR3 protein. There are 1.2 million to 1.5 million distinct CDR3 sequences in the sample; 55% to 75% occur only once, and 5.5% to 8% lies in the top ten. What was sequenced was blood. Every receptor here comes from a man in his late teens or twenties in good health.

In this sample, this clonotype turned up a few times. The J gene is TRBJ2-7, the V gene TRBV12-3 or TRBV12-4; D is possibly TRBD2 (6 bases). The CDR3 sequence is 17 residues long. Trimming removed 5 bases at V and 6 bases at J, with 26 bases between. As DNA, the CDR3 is TGTGCCAGCAGTCCGGTGGAGGGAAAAGGACTGGGGAGCGAGCAGTACTTC. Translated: CASSPVEGKGLGSEQYF.

The chain's CDR3 is CAPRAESVEQYF. The CDR3 region has the DNA TGTGCCCCCAGGGCGGAGTCAGTCGAGCAGTACTTC. The gene calls are TRBV28 and TRBJ2-5; D is perhaps TRBD1 (5 bases). The J call could be wrong; TRBJ2-7 is a better fit for the DNA end. The germline V gene has CDR1 MDHEN and CDR2 SYDVKM. The CDR3 consists of 12 residues.

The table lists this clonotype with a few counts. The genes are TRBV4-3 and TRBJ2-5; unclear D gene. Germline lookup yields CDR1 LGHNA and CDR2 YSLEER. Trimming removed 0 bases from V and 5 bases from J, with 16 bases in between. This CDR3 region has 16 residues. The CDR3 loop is CASSQDYASRSETQYF. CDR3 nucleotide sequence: TGCGCCAGCAGCCAAGATTATGCTTCCCGGTCGGAGACCCAGTACTTC.

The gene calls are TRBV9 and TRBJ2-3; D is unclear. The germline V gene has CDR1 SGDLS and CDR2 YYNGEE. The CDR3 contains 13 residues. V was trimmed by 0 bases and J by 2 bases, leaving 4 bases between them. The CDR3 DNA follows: TGTGCCAGCAGCGTAGTCCCCACAGATACGCAGTATTTT. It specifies CASSVVPTDTQYF. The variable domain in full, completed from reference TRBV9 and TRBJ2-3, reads DSGVTQTPKHLITATGQRVTLRCSPRSGDLSVYWYQQSLDQGLQFLIQYYNGEERAKGNILERFSAQQFPDLHSELNLSSLELGDSALYFCASSVVPTDTQYFGPGTRLTVL.

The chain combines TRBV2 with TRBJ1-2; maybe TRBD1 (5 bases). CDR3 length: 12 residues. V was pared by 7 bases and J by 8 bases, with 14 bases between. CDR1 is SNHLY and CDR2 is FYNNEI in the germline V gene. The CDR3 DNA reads TGTGCCAGCACCAAGGGGAGTGGCGGCTACACCTTC. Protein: CASTKGSGGYTF.

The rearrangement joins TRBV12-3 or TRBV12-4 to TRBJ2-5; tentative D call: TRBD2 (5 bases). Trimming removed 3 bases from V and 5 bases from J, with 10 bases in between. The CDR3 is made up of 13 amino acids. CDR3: CASSFRGIETQYF. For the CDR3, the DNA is TGTGCCAGCAGTTTTCGGGGAATCGAGACCCAGTACTTC.

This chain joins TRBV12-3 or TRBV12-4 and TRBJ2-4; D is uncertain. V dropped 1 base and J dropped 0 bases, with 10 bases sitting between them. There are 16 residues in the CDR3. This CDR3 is CASSLGLSLAKNIQYF. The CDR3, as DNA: TGTGCCAGCAGTTTAGGTCTATCGCTAGCCAAAAACATTCAGTACTTC.

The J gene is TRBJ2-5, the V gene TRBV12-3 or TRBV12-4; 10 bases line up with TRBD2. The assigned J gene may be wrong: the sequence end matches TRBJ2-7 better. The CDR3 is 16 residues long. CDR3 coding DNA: TGTGCCAGCAGTCCGACCCCGGGACTAGCGTTGGGCGAGCAGTACTTC. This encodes CASSPTPGLALGEQYF.

This CDR3 reads CAISGTGRLGELFF. CDR3 DNA: TGTGCCATCAGTGGGACTGGACGGCTTGGGGAGCTGTTTTTT. The chain combines TRBV10-3 with TRBJ2-2; a possible D gene is TRBD2 (5 bases). The CDR3 is 14 residues long. V was trimmed by 4 bases and J by 8 bases, leaving 14 bases between them. Germline V gene sequence: CDR1 ENHRY, CDR2 SYGVKD.

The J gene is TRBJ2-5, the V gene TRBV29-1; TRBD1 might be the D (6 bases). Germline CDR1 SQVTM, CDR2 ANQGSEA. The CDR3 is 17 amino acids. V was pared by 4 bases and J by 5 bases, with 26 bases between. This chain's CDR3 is CSVVKLGRGSLAETQYF. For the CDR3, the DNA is TGCAGCGTTGTTAAATTGGGCAGGGGTAGTTTAGCGGAGACCCAGTACTTC.

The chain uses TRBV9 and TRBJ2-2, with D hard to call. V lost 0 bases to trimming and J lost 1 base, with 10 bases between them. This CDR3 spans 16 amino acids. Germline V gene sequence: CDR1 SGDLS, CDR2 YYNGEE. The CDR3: CASSVVAGLNTGELFF. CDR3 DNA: TGTGCCAGCAGCGTAGTGGCAGGTCTGAACACCGGGGAGCTGTTTTTT.

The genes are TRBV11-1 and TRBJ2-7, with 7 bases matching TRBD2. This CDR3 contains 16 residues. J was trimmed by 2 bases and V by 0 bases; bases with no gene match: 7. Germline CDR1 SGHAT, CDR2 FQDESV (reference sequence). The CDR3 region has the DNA TGTGCCAGCAGCTTAGCAAGCGGGACGGCCACCTACGAGCAGTACTTC. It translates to CASSLASGTATYEQYF.

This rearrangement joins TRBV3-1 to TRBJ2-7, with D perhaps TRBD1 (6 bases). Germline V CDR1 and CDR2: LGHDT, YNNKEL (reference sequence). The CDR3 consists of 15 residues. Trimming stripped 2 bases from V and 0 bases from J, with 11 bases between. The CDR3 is CASSQSTGSSYEQYF. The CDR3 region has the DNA TGTGCCAGCAGCCAAAGCACAGGGTCCTCCTACGAGCAGTACTTC.

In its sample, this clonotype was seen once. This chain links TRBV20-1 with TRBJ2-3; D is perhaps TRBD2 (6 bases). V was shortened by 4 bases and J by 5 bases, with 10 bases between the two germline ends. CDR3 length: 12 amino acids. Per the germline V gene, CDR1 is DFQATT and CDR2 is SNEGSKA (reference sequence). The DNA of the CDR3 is TGCAGTGCTAACTACGGGAGAGATACGCAGTATTTT. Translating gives CSANYGRDTQYF.

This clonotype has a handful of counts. CDR3 sequence: CASSRQGVGRTGELFF. The CDR3 region has the DNA TGTGCCAGCAGTCGACAGGGGGTCGGTCGGACCGGGGAGCTGTTTTTT. The J gene is TRBJ2-2, the V gene TRBV6-5; 9 positions agree with TRBD1. Germline values: CDR1 MNHEY, CDR2 SVGAGI. The CDR3 has 16 amino acids. The junction had 9 bases not matched to a gene; V was cut back by 5 bases and J by 5 bases.